These 30 T cell receptor beta chains originate from one sample sequenced in a study of cytomegalovirus exposure and HLA in healthy donors. Primers for the PCR totalled 60 Vbeta and 13 Jbeta. The table came from immunoSEQ multiplex PCR; TCRdb's copy has only in-frame clones and leaves some out. The data contain roughly 200,000 clones, 70% to 80% of them singletons. The sample taken for sequencing was PBMCs. The receptor set was obtained from a woman under 40 in good health and CMV-seropositive.

V gene TRBV2 combines with J gene TRBJ1-3, with unresolved D. There are 14 residues in the CDR3. Trimming took off 1 base at V and 5 bases at J, with 9 bases between the two ends. Germline CDR1 and CDR2: SNHLY and FYNNEI. The CDR3 nucleotides read TGTGCCAGCAGTGAAGTACGAGGGAGAAACACCATATATTTT. Its protein product is CASSEVRGRNTIYF.

This clone has a single count. The V call is TRBV5-6, the J call TRBJ2-7; a weak D match, TRBD2 (6 bases). CDR1 is SGHDT, CDR2 YYEEEE, per germline. The V and J ends lost 0 bases and 6 bases respectively, with 10 bases between them. This CDR3 spans 13 amino acids. CDR3 region: CASSLAQGGEQYF. In DNA, the CDR3 is TGTGCCAGCAGCTTGGCTCAGGGAGGCGAGCAGTACTTC.

This clone has more than one count but fewer than ten. V and J are TRBV29-1 and TRBJ1-1, with TRBD1 as a possible D gene (5 bases). The CDR3 is 12 residues long. The ends were cut back, 1 base at V and 3 bases at J, with 6 bases in the middle. Germline V gene data show CDR1 as SQVTM and CDR2 as ANQGSEA. As DNA, the CDR3 is TGCAGCGTTGAAGGGGGGGACACTGAAGCTTTCTTT. This codes for CSVEGGDTEAFF.

V is TRBV4-1 and J is TRBJ2-7; D is uncertain. V dropped 1 base and J dropped 1 base, with 8 bases sitting between them. CDR3 size: 14 residues. Germline CDR1 reads MGHRA; CDR2 reads YSYEKL. The CDR3 bases are TGCGCCAGCAGCCAAGCCCCCAGATCCTACGAGCAGTACTTC. It codes for CASSQAPRSYEQYF.

The J gene is TRBJ2-5, the V gene TRBV7-7, with 7 positions matching TRBD2. The V and J ends lost 5 bases and 0 bases, in that order; junction bases with no gene match: 3. In germline, CDR1 is SSHAT, CDR2 FNYEAQ (reference sequence). The CDR3 has 14 residues. The CDR3 reads CASSPLADQETQYF. The CDR3 DNA sequence: TGTGCCAGCAGCCCTCTAGCGGACCAAGAGACCCAGTACTTC.

This clone was seen a handful of times. The rearrangement links TRBV6-5 to TRBJ2-3; 8 bases are a match to TRBD2. Germline loops: CDR1 MNHEY, CDR2 SVGAGI. The CDR3 is made up of 16 amino acids. Unmatched junction bases numbered 3, after V lost 0 bases and J lost 1 base. CDR3: CASSYSSRGGTDTQYF. CDR3 bases: TGTGCCAGCAGTTACTCATCGCGGGGGGGCACAGATACGCAGTATTTT.

CDR3 in DNA: TGTGCCAGTACCACCTCGACAGGGGGCTACGAGCAGTACTTC. Its translation: CASTTSTGGYEQYF. The chain employs TRBV19 and TRBJ2-7, with TRBD1 identical over 9 bases. The CDR3 is 14 residues long. With 7 bases clipped from V and 3 bases from J, the junction kept 7 bases outside the gene matches. Germline values: CDR1 LNHDA, CDR2 SQIVND (reference sequence).

The V gene is TRBV7-8, the J gene TRBJ1-2; D remains ambiguous. The CDR3 length is 11 residues. Germline V gene sequence: CDR1 SGHVS, CDR2 FQNEAQ. CDR3 residues: CGVEGSEGYTF. CDR3 bases: TGTGGGGTCGAAGGTTCGGAGGGCTACACCTTC.

The chain is built from TRBV11-3 and TRBJ1-2, with D possibly matching TRBD1 (5 bases). V lost 1 base to trimming and J lost 0 bases, with 18 bases between them. Germline CDR1 and CDR2: SGHNT and YENEEA. This CDR3 has 18 residues. The CDR3 sequence is CASSLVGGSDPTNYGYTF. CDR3 DNA sequence: TGTGCCAGCAGCTTAGTCGGGGGGTCAGATCCTACTAACTATGGCTACACCTTC.

The chain combines TRBV2 with TRBJ1-1, with a possible D match to TRBD1 (6 bases). V was shortened by 5 bases and J by 5 bases, with 12 bases between the two germline ends. Germline lookup yields CDR1 SNHLY and CDR2 FYNNEI. This CDR3 region has 13 residues. The CDR3, as DNA: TGTGCCAGCAGTTCAGCGCAGGGGACTGAAGCTTTCTTT. Amino acids: CASSSAQGTEAFF.

The J gene is TRBJ2-1, the V gene TRBV27, with D maybe TRBD2 (5 bases). Germline V gene sequence: CDR1 MNHEY, CDR2 SMNVEV (reference sequence). The CDR3 extends over 15 amino acids. The V gene lost 1 base and the J gene lost 3 bases, with 10 bases spanning the gap. CDR3 residues: CASSLFASRYNEQFF. The CDR3 nucleotides read TGTGCCAGCAGTTTATTCGCTAGCCGCTACAATGAGCAGTTCTTC.

The chain links TRBV18 to TRBJ2-7, with 9 bases aligning to TRBD2. From germline, CDR1 is KGHSH and CDR2 LQKENI. The CDR3 is 15 residues long. The V segment lost 2 bases and the J segment 5 bases; nucleotides outside the gene matches: 7. CDR3 DNA: TGTGCCAGCTCACCAAGTCCTAGCGGGACGAACGAGCAGTACTTC. As protein: CASSPSPSGTNEQYF. The variable domain in full, with the rest retrieved from reference TRBV18 and TRBJ2-7, is NAGVMQNPRHLVRRRGQEARLRCSPMKGHSHVYWYRQLPEEGLKFMVYLQKENIIDESGMPKERFSAEFPKEGPSILRIQQVVRGDSAAYFCASSPSPSGTNEQYFGPGTRLTVT.

V usage is TRBV2 and J usage is TRBJ2-5, with 7 nucleotides matching TRBD1. From germline, CDR1 is SNHLY and CDR2 FYNNEI. V lost 5 bases, J lost 4 bases, and 10 bases stayed unmatched. The CDR3 is 15 residues long. DNA for the CDR3: TGTGCCAGCAGTCCAGGGGGTGGAAGCGTAGAGACCCAGTACTTC. Residues: CASSPGGGSVETQYF.

The gene calls are TRBV4-1 and TRBJ2-1; TRBD2 matches at 14 bases. The CDR3 extends over 15 amino acids. Germline V gene sequence: CDR1 MGHRA, CDR2 YSYEKL. V was pared by 0 bases and J by 13 bases, with 5 bases of the junction left unmatched. The CDR3 DNA sequence: TGCGCCAGCAGCCAAGATCCCGGACTAGCGGGGGGTCAGTTCTTC. Amino acids: CASSQDPGLAGGQFF.

The chain carries TRBV5-1 and TRBJ1-6; maybe TRBD1 (5 bases). Trimming removed 1 base from V and 10 bases from J, with 9 bases in between. Germline CDR1 reads SGHRS; CDR2 reads YFSETQ. There are 13 residues in the CDR3. This chain's CDR3 is CASSLRRGSPLHF. The CDR3, as DNA: TGCGCCAGCAGCTTGAGGCGGGGGTCACCCCTCCACTTT.

V gene TRBV7-2 combines with J gene TRBJ2-2; TRBD1 is a possible D gene (6 bases). Germline-derived CDR1 and CDR2 are SGHTA and FQGNSA. V dropped 4 bases and J dropped 2 bases, with 20 bases sitting between them. This CDR3 comprises 18 residues. CDR3 in amino acids: CASSYLLPGHKNTGELFF. The CDR3 bases are TGTGCCAGCAGCTACCTTTTACCGGGACACAAAAACACCGGGGAGCTGTTTTTT.

As DNA, the CDR3 is TGCGCCAGCAGCCAAGGTCCTCCCAGGTTTATGAACACTGAAGCTTTCTTT. It translates to CASSQGPPRFMNTEAFF. This chain uses TRBV4-1 with TRBJ1-1; D is unresolved. Trimming shortened V by 1 base and J by 0 bases, and 15 bases separated the two germline ends. Germline CDR1 and CDR2: MGHRA and YSYEKL. This CDR3 is built from 17 residues.

The chain recombines TRBV11-2 with TRBJ1-6; TRBD1 aligns across 7 bases. V lost 5 bases and J lost 8; bases outside the gene matches: 9. The CDR3 has 15 amino acids. The germline CDR1 and CDR2 sequences are SGHAT and FQNNGV. Written as DNA, the CDR3 is TGTGCCAGCAGCGGGCGACAGGGAATTTATTCACCCCTCCACTTT. It is translated as CASSGRQGIYSPLHF.

For the CDR3, the DNA is TGTGCCAGCAGTGCGTGGGGGGTGATACTAGCCAAAAACATTCAGTACTTC. Translating it yields CASSAWGVILAKNIQYF. V usage is TRBV6-1 and J usage is TRBJ2-4; TRBD2 might be the D (6 bases). The germline gives CDR1 MNHNS, CDR2 SASEGT. This CDR3 contains 17 residues. Deletions cut 4 bases from V and 0 bases from J, with 16 bases between.

The J gene is TRBJ1-5, the V gene TRBV12-5, with D possibly being TRBD1 (6 bases). Germline values: CDR1 LGHNT, CDR2 FRNRAP. This CDR3 spans 17 amino acids. V was cut by 1 base and J by 7 bases, with 20 bases left in between. CDR3 bases: TGTGCTAGTGGTTTGGGACTGAGGGCAGGGGACCGCCAGCCCCAGCATTTT. Translating it yields CASGLGLRAGDRQPQHF.

This chain links TRBV19 with TRBJ2-1; 8 bases are a match to TRBD2. This CDR3 spans 15 amino acids. Looked up from germline, CDR1 is LNHDA and CDR2 is SQIVND (reference sequence). The J segment lost 3 bases and the V segment lost 6 bases, leaving 7 bases of the junction unmatched. Here the CDR3 reads CASRLAEAFYNEQFF. The CDR3 coding sequence is TGTGCCAGTAGACTAGCGGAAGCCTTCTACAATGAGCAGTTCTTC.

This rearrangement joins TRBV7-6 to TRBJ2-3; TRBD1 might be the D (6 bases). Germline V gives CDR1 SGHVS, CDR2 FNYEAQ. Trimming removed 1 base from V and 0 bases from J, with 8 bases in between. This CDR3 is 15 amino acids long. The CDR3 nucleotides are TGTGCCAGCAGCTTAGTGGGGGCTAGCACAGATACGCAGTATTTT. Amino acids: CASSLVGASTDTQYF.

The CDR3: CASSDPGLVGTKNIQYF. The CDR3, as DNA: TGTGCCAGCAGCGACCCGGGGTTGGTAGGGACCAAAAACATTCAGTACTTC. This rearrangement joins TRBV2 to TRBJ2-4; D possibly corresponds to TRBD2 (5 bases). Trimming stripped 6 bases from V and 2 bases from J, with 20 bases between. Germline CDR1 is SNHLY and CDR2 is FYNNEI. The CDR3 is 17 amino acids.

On this clone: At one boundary the junction diverges from the germline segment, which might be a read error. The gene calls are TRBV7-2 and TRBJ2-1; D is unresolved. This CDR3 comprises 16 residues. The V gene's germline CDR1 is SGHTA and CDR2 FQGNSA. The CDR3, as DNA: TGTGCCAGCAGTTTAGGAGTGCAGCGCTCCTACAATGAGCAGTTCTTC. This gives the protein CASSLGVQRSYNEQFF.

The rearrangement links TRBV7-2 to TRBJ1-1; D possibly corresponds to TRBD1 (5 bases). Trimming took 4 bases from V and 7 from J, leaving 19 bases between them. Germline V gene data show CDR1 as SGHTA and CDR2 as FQGNSA. This CDR3 is 15 amino acids long. The CDR3 is CASSSPAGVLVEAFF. In nucleotides, the CDR3 is TGTGCCAGCAGCTCACCGGCGGGGGTCCTAGTTGAAGCTTTCTTT.

The rearrangement uses TRBV18 and TRBJ1-1; the D is unclear. Trimming stripped 3 bases from V and 1 base from J, with 3 bases between. From germline, CDR1 is KGHSH and CDR2 LQKENI. There are 12 residues in the CDR3. The CDR3 nucleotides read TGTGCCAGCTCACCTAGGAACACTGAAGCTTTCTTT. This sequence encodes CASSPRNTEAFF. The entire variable domain, with the rest obtained from reference TRBV18 and TRBJ1-1, is as follows: NAGVMQNPRHLVRRRGQEARLRCSPMKGHSHVYWYRQLPEEGLKFMVYLQKENIIDESGMPKERFSAEFPKEGPSILRIQQVVRGDSAAYFCASSPRNTEAFFGQGTRLTVV.

This clone was picked up a small number of times. The V gene is TRBV4-2, the J gene TRBJ2-1; possibly TRBD1 for D (6 bases). From germline, CDR1 is LGHNA and CDR2 YNFKEQ. Trimming took 2 bases from V and 1 from J, leaving 12 bases between them. This CDR3 has 16 amino acids. The CDR3 DNA reads TGTGCCAGCAGCCAACCGGCAGGGGTATCCTACAATGAGCAGTTCTTC. This codes for CASSQPAGVSYNEQFF.

This chain joins TRBV6-1 and TRBJ1-2; no clear D. This CDR3 spans 14 amino acids. Trimming removed 2 bases from V and 2 bases from J, with 9 bases in between. CDR1 and CDR2 from the germline V gene are MNHNS and SASEGT. The CDR3 region is CASSERGWNYGYTF. Here the CDR3 DNA reads TGTGCCAGCAGTGAAAGAGGCTGGAACTATGGCTACACCTTC.

J is TRBJ1-5 and V is TRBV21-1; TRBD1, the D gene given by the table, was not confirmed from the DNA. TRBV21-1 is a pseudogene locus. The CDR3 totals 15 residues. As DNA, the CDR3 is TGTGCCAGCAGCACTCTTGGGGACATCAATCAGCCCCAGCATTTT. The encoded protein is CASSTLGDINQPQHF.

The chain links TRBV7-8 to TRBJ1-2, with 7 bases fitting TRBD1. The CDR3 extends over 15 amino acids. Germline trimming cut 1 base from V and 3 bases from J; bases unmatched to any gene: 5. The germline CDR1 and CDR2 sequences are SGHVS and FQNEAQ. CDR3 bases: TGTGCCAGCAGCTTAGAGACAGGGTTGGACTATGGCTACACCTTC. Encoded protein: CASSLETGLDYGYTF.